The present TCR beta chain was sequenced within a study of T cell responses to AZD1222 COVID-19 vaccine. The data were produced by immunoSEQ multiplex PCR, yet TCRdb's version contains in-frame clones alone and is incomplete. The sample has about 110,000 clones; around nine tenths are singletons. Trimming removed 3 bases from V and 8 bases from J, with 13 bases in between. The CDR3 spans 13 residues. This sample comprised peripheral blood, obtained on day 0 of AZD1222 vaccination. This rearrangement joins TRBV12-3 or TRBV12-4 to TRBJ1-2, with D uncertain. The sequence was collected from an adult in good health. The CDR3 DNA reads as TGTGCCAGCAGTTTCGGGCAGAGAGCGGGCTACACCTTC. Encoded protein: CASSFGQRAGYTF.